The following is a TCR beta chain sequence with its context. Its target is not known. The data originate from a study of graft-versus-host responses after intestinal transplantation. The method was immunoSEQ multiplex PCR; TCRdb's version includes in-frame clones alone and lacks a portion of them. This sample yields some 120,000 clones, of which 90% are seen a single time; roughly 0.17% belongs to the top ten. The TCR was taken from a human donor who received an intestinal transplant. Source: unstimulated CD4+ T cells sorted from spleen or lymph node cells, taken before intestinal transplant.

The CDR3 DNA sequence: TGTGCCAGTAGTTCCTCGGGACAGCCCTACGAGCAGTACTTC. The encoded protein is CASSSSGQPYEQYF. The V and J genes are TRBV19 and TRBJ2-7; TRBD1 aligns across 7 bases. J lost 2 bases, V lost 5 bases, and 6 bases had no gene match. Germline V gene lookup returns CDR1 LNHDA and CDR2 SQIVND (reference sequence). This CDR3 has 14 amino acids.